This entry lists 11 T cell receptor beta chains sequenced from one sample in a study of molecular identifiers for immune sequencing clone quantification. MiXCR was run by TCRdb on the PCR reads, yielding one entry per CDR3 protein. Here the sample spans a few hundred thousand distinct CDR3 sequences, over 20% being singletons. The material sequenced was naive CD8+ T cells from blood, with Jurkat cell RNA spiked in. Subset noted: FACS-sorted CD8+CD4-CCR7+CD45RA+ naive T cells. The receptors derive from a human donor in good health. Some libraries in this study had Jurkat cell RNA spiked in.

There are a few counts of this clonotype. V usage is TRBV27 and J usage is TRBJ2-2, with 11 bases fitting TRBD1. The V and J ends lost 3 bases and 7 bases, in that order; junction bases with no gene match: 10. This CDR3 spans 17 amino acids. The germline V gene has CDR1 MNHEY and CDR2 SMNVEV (reference sequence). CDR3 in amino acids: CASSLIMDRGPIGELFF. DNA of the CDR3: TGTGCCAGCAGTTTGATAATGGACAGGGGGCCTATCGGGGAGCTGTTTTTT.

Comment on this clonotype: A clone one base away is much larger, so this may be a read error. The V and J genes are TRBV19 and TRBJ2-3; 7 bases are a match to TRBD1. TRBJ1-5 matches the DNA end more closely, so the J call is doubtful. The CDR3 has 15 amino acids. Germline values: CDR1 LNHDA, CDR2 SQIVND (reference sequence). In nucleotides, the CDR3 is TGTGCCAGTAGTATAAGGGGGCCTAGCACAGATACGCAGCATTTT. Its translation is CASSIRGPSTDTQHF.

This clonotype was seen just once. This likely comes from a read error, as the CDR3 has no conserved phenylalanine or tryptophan at its end. The rearrangement uses TRBV29-1 and TRBJ2-1, with 9 bases lining up with TRBD1. The germline gives CDR1 SQVTM, CDR2 ANQGSEA. This CDR3 contains 14 residues. V lost 6 bases, J lost 10 bases, and 13 bases stayed unmatched. Here the CDR3 reads CSVGVGDRVVEQFL. CDR3 DNA sequence: TGCAGCGTGGGAGTTGGGGACAGGGTAGTCGAGCAGTTCCTC.

This clonotype was found a few times. The chain recombines TRBV19 with TRBJ1-5; 10 positions match TRBD1. From germline, CDR1 is LNHDA and CDR2 SQIVND (reference sequence). With 7 bases clipped from V and 2 bases from J, the junction kept 11 bases outside the gene matches. The CDR3 loop spans 17 amino acids. Here the CDR3 DNA reads TGTGCCAGTAAGGATTGGACAGGGGGTTATGGCAATCAGCCCCAGCATTTT. This sequence encodes CASKDWTGGYGNQPQHF.

This clonotype was counted ten times or more. The V gene is TRBV29-1, the J gene TRBJ2-7, with 11 bases identical to TRBD2. The CDR3 contains 15 residues. The junction had 11 bases not matched to a gene; V was cut back by 3 bases and J by 7 bases. Germline CDR1 SQVTM, CDR2 ANQGSEA. CDR3 coding DNA: TGCAGCGTTGAGCGGAGGGGGACTAGCGGAAGAGAGCAGTACTTC. Amino acid sequence: CSVERRGTSGREQYF.

This chain joins TRBV28 and TRBJ1-1; D not resolved. The CDR3 runs 13 residues. The V end was cut by 5 bases, the J end by 1 base, with 8 bases between. The germline gives CDR1 MDHEN, CDR2 SYDVKM. This chain's CDR3 is CASSIGKNTEAFF. CDR3 bases: TGTGCCAGCAGTATCGGGAAGAACACTGAAGCTTTCTTT.

The chain links TRBV7-9 to TRBJ1-5; D is undetermined. The CDR3 spans 13 residues. Deletions cut 7 bases from V and 2 bases from J, with 9 bases between. From germline, CDR1 is SEHNR and CDR2 FQNEAQ (reference sequence). CDR3: CASTRGGNQPQHF. In nucleotides, the CDR3 is TGTGCCAGCACCCGTGGGGGCAATCAGCCCCAGCATTTT. Based on the CDR3 plus reference TRBV7-9 and TRBJ1-5, the full variable domain is DTGVSQNPRHKITKRGQNVTFRCDPISEHNRLYWYRQTLGQGPEFLTYFQNEAQLEKSRLLSDRFSAERPKGSFSTLEIQRTEQGDSAMYLCASTRGGNQPQHFGDGTRLSIL.

This clonotype was observed at least ten times. The rearrangement uses TRBV13 and TRBJ2-6; 9 bases are shared with TRBD1. CDR1 is PRHDT, CDR2 FYEKMQ, per germline (reference sequence). J gave up 0 bases and V 5 bases, and 8 bases lay outside the gene matches. The CDR3 covers 18 residues. The CDR3 reads CASSSRDRVDSGANVLTF. The CDR3 DNA is TGTGCCAGCAGCAGCCGGGACAGGGTAGACTCTGGGGCCAACGTCCTGACTTTC.

In this sample, this clonotype turned up many times. The rearrangement links TRBV2 to TRBJ1-2; D perhaps matches TRBD1 (5 bases). The V gene's germline CDR1 is SNHLY and CDR2 FYNNEI. The CDR3 consists of 14 residues. V was trimmed by 2 bases and J by 4 bases, leaving 11 bases between them. CDR3 in DNA: TGTGCCAGCAGTGAACGGCAGGGACCCTATGGCTACACCTTC. This encodes CASSERQGPYGYTF.

This clonotype was counted many times. The chain is built from TRBV29-1 and TRBJ1-2; maybe TRBD1 (5 bases). The germline gives CDR1 SQVTM, CDR2 ANQGSEA. The CDR3 sequence is 13 residues long. The ends were cut back, 3 bases at V and 4 bases at J, with 12 bases in the middle. The CDR3 spells CSVEAGTAYGYTF. Here the CDR3 DNA reads TGCAGCGTTGAGGCCGGGACGGCCTATGGCTACACCTTC.

This clonotype has just a few counts. The rearrangement uses TRBV5-5 and TRBJ2-5; weak D call: TRBD2 (5 bases). V was pared by 4 bases and J by 0 bases, with 19 bases between. The CDR3 runs to 17 residues. The germline gives CDR1 SGHKS, CDR2 YYEKEE (reference sequence). The CDR3 here is CASSPVTGSMYQETQYF. The CDR3 DNA reads as TGTGCCAGCAGCCCCGTGACGGGAAGTATGTACCAAGAGACCCAGTACTTC.